This TCR beta chain was recovered during a study of blood T cell repertoires in COVID-19. Overall study context: PBMCs, B-cell-depleted T cells, or T cells were the source of the cDNA or gDNA that made up the material.

The protocol was immunoSEQ multiplex PCR, while the TCRdb copy is restricted to in-frame clones and leaves out a portion. The data show around 69,000 clones, with 75% to 85% seen just once and roughly 22% held by the top ten. The sequencing input was peripheral blood. This clonotype was sampled from a woman in her 70s with acute or convalescent COVID-19.

The CDR3 sequence: CASSLTRISSYEQYF. CDR3 sequence (DNA): TGTGCCAGCAGCTTGACAAGGATTAGCTCCTACGAGCAGTACTTC. The V and J genes are TRBV11-1 and TRBJ2-7, with D unclear. This CDR3 contains 15 residues. Germline CDR1 reads SGHAT; CDR2 reads FQDESV (reference sequence). V lost 3 bases and J 0 bases, leaving 12 bases between the germline ends.